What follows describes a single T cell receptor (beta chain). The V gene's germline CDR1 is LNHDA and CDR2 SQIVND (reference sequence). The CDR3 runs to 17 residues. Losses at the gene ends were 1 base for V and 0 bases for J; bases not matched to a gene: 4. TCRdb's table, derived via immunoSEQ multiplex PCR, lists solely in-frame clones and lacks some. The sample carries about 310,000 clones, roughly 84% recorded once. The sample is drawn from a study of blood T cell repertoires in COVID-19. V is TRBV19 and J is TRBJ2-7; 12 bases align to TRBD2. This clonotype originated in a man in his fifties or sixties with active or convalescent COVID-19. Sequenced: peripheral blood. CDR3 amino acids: CASSIAATSGSSYEQYF. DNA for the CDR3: TGTGCCAGTAGTATAGCGGCGACTAGCGGGAGCTCCTACGAGCAGTACTTC.